The rows below give T cell receptor beta chains drawn from one sample of a study of identical twins. TCRdb re-analysed the 5' RACE reads in MiXCR, keeping a single row per CDR3 protein. The sample lists about 150,000 distinct CDR3 sequences, 3% to 4% occurring once. The sequenced sample was memory T cells sorted from blood. These TCRs come from a man aged 18 to 29 in good health. CDR3s include the opening cysteine and the closing phenylalanine or tryptophan. D genes are given only for firm matches. Size is omitted from some rows. Given values are once, few, many or a class for expanded clones.

v_gene,d_gene,j_gene,abundance,CDR3aa,CDR3nt
TRBV3-1,TRBD2,TRBJ2-1,many,CASSLGEGSGEQFF,TGTGCCAGCTCCCTGGGGGAGGGTTCGGGTGAGCAGTTCTTC
TRBV25-1,TRBD2,TRBJ2-3,few,CASRPPSGRRSSTDTQYF,TGTGCCAGCAGACCCCCTAGCGGGAGAAGATCTAGCACAGATACGCAGTATTTT
TRBV4-2,NA,TRBJ2-7,many,CASSQDKAVSSYEQYF,TGTGCCAGCAGCCAAGATAAGGCGGTAAGCTCCTACGAGCAGTACTTC
TRBV7-9,NA,TRBJ2-5,many,CASSLVSPQGPQYF,TGTGCCAGCAGCTTAGTCAGCCCCCAGGGACCCCAGTACTTC
TRBV6-2/TRBV6-3,TRBD1,TRBJ2-7,many,CASSKDRGQTNYEQYF,TGTGCCAGCAGTAAAGACCGGGGACAGACAAACTACGAGCAGTACTTC
TRBV20-1,NA,TRBJ2-2,many,CSAGDNTGELFF,TGCAGTGCGGGGGACAACACCGGGGAGCTGTTTTTT
TRBV29-1,TRBD2,TRBJ2-1,many,CSVARLAGGQGEQFF,TGCAGCGTTGCCAGACTAGCGGGAGGGCAGGGTGAGCAGTTCTTC
TRBV6-2/TRBV6-3,NA,TRBJ2-2,many,CASSGGPSNTGELFF,TGTGCCAGCAGTGGGGGACCTTCGAACACCGGGGAGCTGTTTTTT
TRBV4-3,NA,TRBJ2-1,many,CASSHPGQGEQFF,TGCGCCAGCAGCCACCCGGGTCAAGGTGAGCAGTTCTTC
TRBV28,NA,TRBJ1-2,NA,CASSRNGYTF,TGTGCCAGCAGCCGAAATGGCTACACCTTC
TRBV7-9,TRBD1,TRBJ2-7,many,CASNRDSSYEQYF,TGTGCCAGCAACCGGGACAGCTCCTACGAGCAGTACTTC